The sequence of this TCR beta chain was determined in a study of Ad26.COV2.S vaccination and SARS-CoV-2 variants. Study-wide background: A participant enrolled in the COV1001 Ad26.COV2.S trial arm provided the sample. General study results and limits: Similar non-spike TCR breadth was seen in vaccine and placebo recipients.

Generated by immunoSEQ multiplex PCR, the TCRdb table keeps only in-frame clones and is missing some. The table shows roughly 700,000 clones, with roughly nine tenths occurring only once. Noted treatment: some 20 received Ad26.COV2.S at low or high dose, single or two shots; several received placebo; per-sample allocation not given. Material that was analyzed had been drawn on day 63 after the first vaccine or placebo injection. Concerning this clone: As yet, its antigen is unknown. Other DNA sequences of this sample code for an identical CDR3.

Sequencing was performed on peripheral blood, taken in a trial of Ad26.COV2.S vaccine versus placebo. The receptor was derived from a person aged 18 to 59 who received the Ad26.COV2.S COVID-19 vaccine or a placebo.

The CDR3 bases are TGCGCCAGCAGCTTAAGGGGAACCTACAATGAGCAGTTCTTC. Translated, it gives CASSLRGTYNEQFF. The rearrangement uses TRBV5-1 and TRBJ2-1, with a possible D match to TRBD1 (5 bases). CDR1 and CDR2 from the germline V gene are SGHRS and YFSETQ. The CDR3 consists of 14 residues. V lost 2 bases and J lost 2, with 8 bases in between.